This entry lists 20 T cell receptor beta chains sequenced from one sample in a study of shared clonotypes between healthy human individuals (dated by TCRdb to 2020 to 2022). The library was obtained by the immunoSEQ multiplex PCR assay. TCRdb carries this immuneACCESS record with in-frame sequences only. Its versions omit some clonotypes, under half of them owing to an unresolved V gene in the studies checked, with the rest unexplained. The sample has some 1.1 million clones on record, approximately 80% of them singletons. 0.89% of the sample belongs to the ten largest clones. The specimen sequenced was memory CD4+ T cells from PBMCs. The cell subset or site label of this sample denotes: CD45RA-negative fraction. The receptors derive from a man between 18 and 35 years old in good health. Some clones in this sample may be carry-over from other donors' samples.

This sequence joins TRBV19 and TRBJ2-4; D is uncertain. The germline V and J ends were trimmed by 8 bases and 8 bases, with 7 bases remaining between them. CDR1 is LNHDA, CDR2 SQIVND, per germline (reference sequence). The CDR3 length is 10 residues. CDR3 residues: CASQVDIQYF. DNA for the CDR3: TGTGCCAGTCAAGTCGACATTCAGTACTTC.

The chain couples TRBV7-9 to TRBJ2-1; D call uncertain. CDR3 length: 12 amino acids. With 2 bases removed from V and 9 bases from J, the gap between germline ends came to 8 bases. From germline, CDR1 is SEHNR and CDR2 FQNEAQ (reference sequence). CDR3 sequence: CASSLLGSEQFF. CDR3 coding DNA: TGTGCCAGCAGCTTATTAGGCAGTGAGCAGTTCTTC.

The CDR3 region is CAWSRAAGQETQYF. Written as DNA, the CDR3 is TGTGCCTGGAGTCGGGCGGCCGGCCAAGAGACCCAGTACTTC. The V gene is TRBV30, the J gene TRBJ2-5; D is ambiguous. The CDR3 is 14 amino acids. The V gene lost 2 bases and the J gene lost 1 base, with 11 bases spanning the gap. CDR1 is GTSNPN, CDR2 SVGIG, per germline (reference sequence). Filled out from reference TRBV30 and TRBJ2-5, the complete variable domain reads SQTIHQWPATLVQPVGSPLSLECTVEGTSNPNLYWYRQAAGRGLQLLFYSVGIGQISSEVPQNLSASRPQDRQFILSSKKLLLSDSGFYLCAWSRAAGQETQYFGPGTRLLVL.

This clone was picked up many times. The rearrangement links TRBV29-1 to TRBJ2-7, with D uncertain. Germline V gives CDR1 SQVTM, CDR2 ANQGSEA. V was shortened by 4 bases and J by 7 bases, with 11 bases between the two germline ends. CDR3 size: 11 residues. CDR3 amino acids: CSVGSGREQYF. The CDR3, as DNA: TGCAGCGTTGGCTCCGGAAGGGAGCAGTACTTC.

This chain links TRBV2 with TRBJ2-1; no clear D gene. The germline V gene has CDR1 SNHLY and CDR2 FYNNEI. This CDR3 has 15 residues. The ends were cut back, 2 bases at V and 4 bases at J, with 12 bases in the middle. The CDR3 reads CASSERVGLYNEQFF. The CDR3 nucleotides read TGTGCCAGCAGTGAACGGGTGGGCCTATACAATGAGCAGTTCTTC.

This clone was seen repeatedly, ten times or more. The chain joins TRBV10-3 to TRBJ1-4; D gene uncertain. The CDR3 has 11 amino acids. Germline CDR1 reads ENHRY; CDR2 reads SYGVKD. Deletions cut 3 bases from V and 8 bases from J, with 4 bases between. The CDR3 bases are TGTGCCATCAGTGATTTCGAAAAACTGTTTTTT. It yields the protein CAISDFEKLFF.

The chain has TRBV5-6 and TRBJ1-2; D is ambiguous. CDR3 size: 14 residues. Germline V gene sequence: CDR1 SGHDT, CDR2 YYEEEE. V lost 7 bases and J 4 bases, leaving 17 bases between the germline ends. CDR3 coding DNA: TGTGCCAGCGATTCAGGAATGGAAAGCTATGGCTACACCTTC. Its protein product is CASDSGMESYGYTF.

This clone was recorded only once. Written as DNA, the CDR3 is TGTGCCAGCAGGGAGGTTACGAACACTGAAGCTTTCTTT. Translating gives CASREVTNTEAFF. This chain links TRBV6-1 with TRBJ1-1; no definite D call. Germline-derived CDR1 and CDR2 are MNHNS and SASEGT. V lost 6 bases to trimming and J lost 1 base, with 9 bases between them. The CDR3 sequence is 13 residues long.

This clone was seen only a few times. This rearrangement joins TRBV6-5 to TRBJ1-1, with D maybe TRBD1 (6 bases). The CDR3 is made up of 14 amino acids. V lost 2 bases to trimming and J lost 6 bases, with 13 bases between them. Germline loops: CDR1 MNHEY, CDR2 SVGAGI. CDR3 coding DNA: TGTGCCAGCAGTTACATGGGGGGCCCCGCTGAAGCTTTCTTT. It yields the protein CASSYMGGPAEAFF.

In this sample, this clone turned up a few times. The chain is built from TRBV2 and TRBJ1-5; 9 nucleotides align to TRBD1. From germline, CDR1 is SNHLY and CDR2 FYNNEI. The length of the CDR3 is 14 residues. Trimming cost V 3 bases and J 9 bases; bases outside gene matches: 6. CDR3 in DNA: TGTGCCAGCAGTGATCGGACAGGGGAGGGGCCCCAGCATTTT. As protein: CASSDRTGEGPQHF.

J is TRBJ2-5 and V is TRBV11-2; D is ambiguous. Germline-derived CDR1 and CDR2 are SGHAT and FQNNGV. Trimming left V 5 bases short and J 0 bases short, with 13 bases between. The CDR3 runs to 15 residues. This CDR3 is CASSPTIGYQETQYF. The CDR3 nucleotides are TGTGCCAGCAGCCCGACAATCGGCTACCAAGAGACCCAGTACTTC.

The chain joins TRBV5-5 to TRBJ2-2, with 7 bases identical to TRBD2. CDR3 length equals 16 residues. Germline-derived CDR1 and CDR2 are SGHKS and YYEKEE (reference sequence). Trimming cost V 3 bases and J 5 bases; bases outside gene matches: 10. The CDR3 DNA reads as TGTGCCAGCAGCTACACTAGCGAACAAGGGACCGGGGAGCTGTTTTTT. Its protein product is CASSYTSEQGTGELFF.

This clone was detected only once. Given a much more abundant clone one base away, this may be a read error. The chain uses TRBV5-5 and TRBJ2-5; no clear D. The tail of the sequence fits TRBJ2-7 better, so the J call may be wrong. This CDR3 is built from 11 residues. Germline CDR1 SGHKS, CDR2 YYEKEE (reference sequence). CDR3 nucleotide sequence: TGTGCCAGCAGCTACTCCTACGAGCAGTACTTC. As protein: CASSYSYEQYF.

This clone has a handful of counts. The V call is TRBV7-3, the J call TRBJ2-1, with 12 bases aligning to TRBD2. The V segment lost 2 bases and the J segment 7 bases; nucleotides outside the gene matches: 6. Germline V CDR1 and CDR2: SGHTA, FQGTGA. There are 16 residues in the CDR3. CDR3 DNA: TGTGCCAGCAGCTTAGTACTAGCGGGAGGCCCTAATGAGCAGTTCTTC. Amino acids: CASSLVLAGGPNEQFF.

Details on this clone: This specimen includes other DNA sequences encoding the same CDR3. The rearrangement links TRBV29-1 to TRBJ1-1, with D unclear. Between the trimmed V and J ends, which lost 7 bases and 2 bases, there was a span of 11 bases. CDR1 is SQVTM and CDR2 is ANQGSEA in the germline V gene. This CDR3 region has 12 residues. The DNA for the CDR3 is TGCAGCGCCTACGGGGATAACACTGAAGCTTTCTTT. Translated, it gives CSAYGDNTEAFF.

A single count supports this clone. The V and J genes are TRBV7-8 and TRBJ2-3; possible D gene TRBD1, 6 bases. The ends were cut back, 4 bases at V and 5 bases at J, with 10 bases in the middle. Germline V gives CDR1 SGHVS, CDR2 FQNEAQ. The CDR3 totals 13 residues. In nucleotides, the CDR3 is TGTGCCAGCAGCTCTCAGGGACAAGATACGCAGTATTTT. It yields the protein CASSSQGQDTQYF.

V usage is TRBV18 and J usage is TRBJ2-5; 7 bases match TRBD2. Germline lookup yields CDR1 KGHSH and CDR2 LQKENI. The CDR3 runs 15 residues. The V and J ends lost 5 bases and 5 bases, in that order; junction bases with no gene match: 11. The CDR3 region has the DNA TGTGCCAGCTCAGCCTCAGCGGGGAACGGGGAGACCCAGTACTTC. Protein: CASSASAGNGETQYF.

V is TRBV6-1 and J is TRBJ2-7; no firm D call. V lost 3 bases and J 0 bases, leaving 12 bases between the germline ends. The germline V gene encodes CDR1 MNHNS and CDR2 SASEGT. This CDR3 spans 15 amino acids. CDR3 bases: TGTGCCAGCAGTGACTACCGGCCCTTCTCCTACGAGCAGTACTTC. It yields the protein CASSDYRPFSYEQYF.

The chain employs TRBV2 and TRBJ2-1; no definite D call. V shed 4 bases and J shed 0 bases, with 10 bases lying between them. CDR1 is SNHLY and CDR2 is FYNNEI in the germline V gene. This CDR3 is 15 amino acids long. Here the CDR3 DNA reads TGTGCCAGCAGTGTATACATCCTCTCCTACAATGAGCAGTTCTTC. Its translation: CASSVYILSYNEQFF.

The chain joins TRBV30 to TRBJ2-7, with 8 bases lining up with TRBD1. CDR1 is GTSNPN and CDR2 is SVGIG in the germline V gene (reference sequence). V lost 1 base to trimming and J lost 3 bases; unmatched junction nucleotides: 2. CDR3 length: 13 residues. The CDR3 sequence is CAWSEGQVYEQYF. DNA of the CDR3: TGTGCCTGGAGTGAGGGACAGGTCTACGAGCAGTACTTC.